The 26 T cell receptor beta chains listed next were all sequenced from one sample in a study of blood T cell repertoires in COVID-19. Using immunoSEQ multiplex PCR, the repertoire was profiled, and TCRdb retains in-frame clones only, with some absent. The sample consists of approximately 320,000 clones, roughly 85% of them appearing once. Sequenced input: peripheral blood. All receptors come from a human donor in a cohort sampled during active COVID-19.

This chain joins TRBV7-8 and TRBJ1-3; D might be TRBD1 (6 bases). Between the trimmed V and J ends, which lost 0 bases and 8 bases, there was a span of 14 bases. The CDR3 consists of 15 residues. Germline CDR1 SGHVS, CDR2 FQNEAQ. For the CDR3, the DNA is TGTGCCAGCAGCTTAGCACAGGGTGATGTGTACACCATATATTTT. Translating it yields CASSLAQGDVYTIYF.

This clone was observed a single time. The junction departs from the called germline gene at one end, perhaps through a read error. The V and J genes are TRBV6-5 and TRBJ2-7, with D tentatively TRBD1 (6 bases). Germline V gives CDR1 MNHEY, CDR2 SVGAGI. The CDR3 contains 11 residues. CDR3: CASGTPYEQCF. CDR3 bases: TGTGCCAGCGGGACACCCTACGAGCAGTGCTTC.

This CDR3 is CASSTMTKAETQYF. The CDR3 DNA follows: TGTGCCAGCAGTACTATGACCAAGGCAGAGACCCAGTACTTC. The chain has TRBV28 and TRBJ2-5; no clear D gene. This CDR3 is 14 amino acids long. Germline lookup yields CDR1 MDHEN and CDR2 SYDVKM. Trimming took off 5 bases at V and 4 bases at J, with 14 bases between the two ends.

This chain links TRBV3-1 (or the pseudogene TRBV3-2) with TRBJ2-5, with unresolved D. Trimming shortened V by 4 bases and J by 14 bases, and 17 bases separated the two germline ends. Per germline, CDR1 LGHDT and CDR2 YNNKEL (reference sequence). CDR3 size: 12 residues. The DNA of the CDR3 is TGTGCCAGCAGCCGAGAAGACGGAGCAGTTTACTTC. Translated: CASSREDGAVYF.

The chain recombines TRBV7-9 with TRBJ2-3; TRBD2 matches at 9 bases. J was trimmed by 2 bases and V by 3 bases; bases with no gene match: 3. CDR3 length equals 15 residues. CDR1 and CDR2 (germline): SEHNR, FQNEAQ (reference sequence). CDR3 coding DNA: TGTGCCAGCAGCTTTACTAGCGGGTTCACAGATACGCAGTATTTT. It translates to CASSFTSGFTDTQYF.

V gene TRBV27 combines with J gene TRBJ2-7; D not resolved. From germline, CDR1 is MNHEY and CDR2 SMNVEV (reference sequence). V dropped 8 bases and J dropped 0 bases, with 8 bases sitting between them. The CDR3 is 12 amino acids. CDR3 amino acids: CASPKSSYEQYF. The CDR3 region has the DNA TGTGCCAGCCCTAAAAGCTCCTACGAGCAGTACTTC.

The chain joins TRBV2 to TRBJ2-3, with a weak D call TRBD1 (6 bases). The V gene's germline CDR1 is SNHLY and CDR2 FYNNEI. Trimming pared 1 base from V and 3 bases from J, leaving 8 bases between. The CDR3 consists of 14 residues. Here the CDR3 reads CASSEDRETDTQYF. CDR3 DNA: TGTGCCAGCAGTGAAGACAGGGAGACAGATACGCAGTATTTT.

Note on this clone: Additional DNA sequences in this sample encode the identical CDR3. The chain employs TRBV29-1 and TRBJ2-7; 7 bases are a match to TRBD1. The CDR3 extends over 11 amino acids. Trimming took 6 bases from V and 5 from J; bases not matched to a gene: 4. Per the germline V gene, CDR1 is SQVTM and CDR2 is ANQGSEA. The CDR3 here is CSVATGDEQYF. CDR3 DNA sequence: TGCAGCGTGGCTACAGGGGACGAGCAGTACTTC.

J is TRBJ2-4 and V is TRBV25-1, with 8 bases matching TRBD1. Germline loops: CDR1 MGHDK, CDR2 SYGVNS. This CDR3 has 12 residues. V trimming: 7 bases; J trimming: 8 bases; junction bases outside the gene matches: 4. The CDR3 nucleotides are TGTGCCAGCACCCTGACAGGGGACATTCAGTACTTC. The encoded protein is CASTLTGDIQYF.

The chain has TRBV11-2 and TRBJ1-4, with 9 bases that match TRBD1. The CDR3 consists of 17 residues. CDR1 SGHAT and CDR2 FQNNGV come from the germline V gene. Trimming removed 5 bases from V and 9 bases from J; junction bases left unmatched: 16. The DNA for the CDR3 is TGTGCCAGCAGCAAGGGACAGGGAGTTTTCCCCCCTCAAAAACTGTTTTTT. Translating gives CASSKGQGVFPPQKLFF.

V and J are TRBV29-1 and TRBJ2-3, with a possible D match to TRBD1 (6 bases). Trimming removed 3 bases from V and 4 bases from J, with 11 bases in between. The CDR3 sequence is 13 residues long. The V gene's germline CDR1 is SQVTM and CDR2 ANQGSEA. CDR3 nucleotide sequence: TGCAGCGTTGAGGACAGAGGGGCAGATACGCAGTATTTT. Translation gives CSVEDRGADTQYF.

This chain links TRBV19 with TRBJ2-3; 9 nucleotides align to TRBD2. With V trimmed by 3 bases and J by 2 bases, 6 bases remained unmatched. CDR3 size: 16 residues. Per germline, CDR1 LNHDA and CDR2 SQIVND (reference sequence). The CDR3 loop reads CASSIIAGAHTDTQYF. CDR3 DNA: TGTGCCAGTAGTATCATAGCGGGGGCGCACACAGATACGCAGTATTTT.

The rearrangement joins TRBV5-4 to TRBJ2-3, with D uncertain. Germline V lookup: CDR1 SGHNT, CDR2 YYREEE (reference sequence). V lost 4 bases to trimming and J lost 0 bases, with 6 bases between them. This CDR3 comprises 13 residues. The CDR3 loop is CASSSSSTDTQYF. As DNA, the CDR3 is TGTGCCAGCAGCAGCTCTAGCACAGATACGCAGTATTTT.

The chain carries TRBV6-5 and TRBJ2-1; 10 bases are shared with TRBD2. V shed 6 bases and J 10 bases; nucleotides not matched to a gene: 12. The CDR3 consists of 15 residues. From germline, CDR1 is MNHEY and CDR2 SVGAGI. CDR3 region: CASRSGGAGLGEQFF. The CDR3 DNA follows: TGTGCCAGCAGAAGCGGGGGGGCCGGCTTAGGCGAGCAGTTCTTC.

The V call is TRBV29-1, the J call TRBJ1-2; 10 bases map to TRBD1. The CDR3 extends over 15 amino acids. V dropped 6 bases and J dropped 3; count of bases not matched to a gene: 10. CDR1 and CDR2 from the germline V gene are SQVTM and ANQGSEA. CDR3 sequence (DNA): TGCAGCGTCCGTGGGGCCGGGACAGGGGACTATGGCTACACCTTC. Amino acids: CSVRGAGTGDYGYTF.

This clone turned up a few times. CDR3 nucleotides: TGTGCCTGGAGTGAGGGGACAGGGGGTAACTATGGCTACACCTTC. It specifies CAWSEGTGGNYGYTF. V usage is TRBV30 and J usage is TRBJ1-2, with 11 nucleotides matching TRBD1. The V segment lost 1 base and the J segment 1 base; nucleotides outside the gene matches: 2. The CDR3 consists of 15 residues. Per the germline V gene, CDR1 is GTSNPN and CDR2 is SVGIG (reference sequence).

The chain is built from TRBV12-5 and TRBJ2-4; tentative D call: TRBD2 (7 bases). The V end was cut by 4 bases, the J end by 4 bases, with 17 bases between. This CDR3 comprises 16 residues. Germline lookup yields CDR1 LGHNT and CDR2 FRNRAP. The CDR3 sequence: CASGSGSGGGKNIQYF. The CDR3, as DNA: TGTGCTAGTGGTTCGGGGTCGGGGGGCGGAAAAAACATTCAGTACTTC.

This clone was observed a single time. This chain joins TRBV7-8 and TRBJ1-1; D remains ambiguous. Trimming left V 5 bases short and J 2 bases short, with 3 bases between. The CDR3 loop spans 11 amino acids. Germline lookup yields CDR1 SGHVS and CDR2 FQNEAQ. The CDR3 sequence: CASSLNTEAFF. DNA of the CDR3: TGTGCCAGCAGCCTAAACACTGAAGCTTTCTTT.

The sample holds one count of this clone. The J gene is TRBJ1-5, the V gene TRBV6-2 or TRBV6-3, with TRBD1 identical over 8 bases. The V and J ends lost 5 bases and 2 bases, in that order; junction bases with no gene match: 8. CDR1 is MNHEY and CDR2 is SVGEGT in the germline V gene. The CDR3 has 16 amino acids. CDR3 region: CASSLKQGAGNQPQHF. The DNA for the CDR3 is TGTGCCAGCAGTCTAAAGCAGGGGGCGGGCAATCAGCCCCAGCATTTT.

V is TRBV3-1 (or the pseudogene TRBV3-2) and J is TRBJ2-7; TRBD1 matches at 8 bases. This CDR3 contains 16 residues. Germline-derived CDR1 and CDR2 are LGHDT and YNNKEL (reference sequence). J lost 3 bases, V lost 1 base, and 8 bases had no gene match. The CDR3 DNA reads TGTGCCAGCAGCCAAGCAGGGGGCTCGGGACTCTACGAGCAGTACTTC. Protein sequence: CASSQAGGSGLYEQYF.

This chain uses TRBV9 with TRBJ2-7; 8 bases align to TRBD2. The germline gives CDR1 SGDLS, CDR2 YYNGEE. The CDR3 covers 16 residues. The V and J ends lost 1 base and 3 bases, in that order; junction bases with no gene match: 9. The CDR3 here is CASSVMGTGGFYEQYF. CDR3 sequence (DNA): TGTGCCAGCAGCGTAATGGGAACGGGGGGGTTCTACGAGCAGTACTTC.

A remark on this clone: The sample has other DNA sequences that encode this CDR3 too. V gene TRBV19 combines with J gene TRBJ1-1, with no clear D. Germline lookup yields CDR1 LNHDA and CDR2 SQIVND (reference sequence). This CDR3 has 12 amino acids. Between the trimmed V and J ends, which lost 6 bases and 4 bases, there was a span of 9 bases. The CDR3 coding sequence is TGTGCCAGTAGCGATCGGGGCACTGAAGCTTTCTTT. Encoded protein: CASSDRGTEAFF.

The rearrangement joins TRBV18 to TRBJ1-1, with TRBD1 identical over 9 bases. The length of the CDR3 is 15 residues. Germline-derived CDR1 and CDR2 are KGHSH and LQKENI. The ends lost 5 bases at V and 4 bases at J; junction bases unmatched: 8. The CDR3 spells CASSATGGAGTEAFF. In DNA form, the CDR3 reads TGTGCCAGCTCAGCCACAGGGGGCGCGGGCACTGAAGCTTTCTTT.

This chain joins TRBV4-2 and TRBJ2-3; TRBD2 matches 7 bases. Germline CDR1 and CDR2: LGHNA and YNFKEQ. The length of the CDR3 is 16 residues. J lost 0 bases, V lost 1 base, and 4 bases had no gene match. The CDR3 sequence: CASSQVGGTSTDTQYF. The CDR3 nucleotides read TGTGCCAGCAGCCAAGTGGGGGGGACCAGCACAGATACGCAGTATTTT.

This chain links TRBV9 with TRBJ2-7; TRBD1 aligns across 8 bases. The trim removed 3 bases at V and 2 bases at J, leaving 4 bases unmatched. The germline gives CDR1 SGDLS, CDR2 YYNGEE. The CDR3 has 14 residues. The CDR3 loop reads CASSAGTGPYEQYF. The CDR3 nucleotides read TGTGCCAGCAGCGCGGGGACAGGACCCTACGAGCAGTACTTC.

This clone has only a few counts. The chain has TRBV6-5 and TRBJ1-2; 7 nucleotides align to TRBD1. The CDR3 totals 13 residues. CDR1 and CDR2 from the germline V gene are MNHEY and SVGAGI. The ends lost 6 bases at V and 3 bases at J; junction bases unmatched: 4. This CDR3 is CASRAGTDYGYTF. The DNA of the CDR3 is TGTGCCAGCAGAGCCGGGACAGACTATGGCTACACCTTC.